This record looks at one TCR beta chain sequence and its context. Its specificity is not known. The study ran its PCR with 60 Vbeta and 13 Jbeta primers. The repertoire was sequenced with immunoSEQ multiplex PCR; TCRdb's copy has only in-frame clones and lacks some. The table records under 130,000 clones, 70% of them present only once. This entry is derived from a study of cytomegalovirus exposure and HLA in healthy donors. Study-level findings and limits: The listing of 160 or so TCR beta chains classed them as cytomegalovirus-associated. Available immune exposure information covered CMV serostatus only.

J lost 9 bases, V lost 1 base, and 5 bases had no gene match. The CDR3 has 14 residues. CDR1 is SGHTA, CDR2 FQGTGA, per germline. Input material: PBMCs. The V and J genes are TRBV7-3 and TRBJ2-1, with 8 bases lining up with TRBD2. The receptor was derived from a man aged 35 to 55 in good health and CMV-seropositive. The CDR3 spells CASSLNREGSEQFF. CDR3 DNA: TGTGCCAGCAGCTTAAACCGGGAGGGGAGTGAGCAGTTCTTC.